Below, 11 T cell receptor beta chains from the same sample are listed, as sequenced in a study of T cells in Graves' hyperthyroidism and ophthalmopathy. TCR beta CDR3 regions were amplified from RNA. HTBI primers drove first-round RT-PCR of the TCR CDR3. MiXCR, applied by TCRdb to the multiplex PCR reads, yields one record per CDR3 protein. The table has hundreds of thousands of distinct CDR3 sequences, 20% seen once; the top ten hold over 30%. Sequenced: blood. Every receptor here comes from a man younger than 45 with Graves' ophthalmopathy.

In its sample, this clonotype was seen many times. CDR3 DNA sequence: TGTGCCAGCAGCTTAAAGACAGTCACTGAAGCTTTCTTT. Its translation: CASSLKTVTEAFF. The V call is TRBV7-2, the J call TRBJ1-1, with TRBD1 as a possible D gene (5 bases). With 2 bases removed from V and 4 bases from J, the gap between germline ends came to 8 bases. CDR1 and CDR2 from the germline V gene are SGHTA and FQGNSA. The length of the CDR3 is 13 residues.

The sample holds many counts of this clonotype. DNA for the CDR3: TGTGCCAGCAGCCCGGACCCTACTAGCGGGAGAGCTAGTGAGCAGTTCTTC. It specifies CASSPDPTSGRASEQFF. The V gene is TRBV11-1, the J gene TRBJ2-1; 11 bases are a match to TRBD2. Germline V gives CDR1 SGHAT, CDR2 FQDESV (reference sequence). With V trimmed by 5 bases and J by 9 bases, 15 bases remained unmatched. The CDR3 covers 17 residues.

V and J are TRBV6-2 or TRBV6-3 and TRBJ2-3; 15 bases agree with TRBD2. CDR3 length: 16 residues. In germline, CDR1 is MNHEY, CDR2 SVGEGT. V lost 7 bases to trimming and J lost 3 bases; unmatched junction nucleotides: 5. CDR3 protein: CASISGLAGGTDTQYF. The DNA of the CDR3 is TGTGCCAGCATCTCAGGACTAGCGGGAGGGACAGATACGCAGTATTTT.

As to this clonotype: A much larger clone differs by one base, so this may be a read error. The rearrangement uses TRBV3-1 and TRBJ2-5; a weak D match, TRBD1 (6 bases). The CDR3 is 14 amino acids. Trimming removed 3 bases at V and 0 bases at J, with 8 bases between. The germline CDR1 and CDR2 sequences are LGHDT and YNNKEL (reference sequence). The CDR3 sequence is CASSHGQYQETQYF. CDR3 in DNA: TGTGCCAGCAGCCACGGACAGTACCAAGAGACCCAGTACTTC.

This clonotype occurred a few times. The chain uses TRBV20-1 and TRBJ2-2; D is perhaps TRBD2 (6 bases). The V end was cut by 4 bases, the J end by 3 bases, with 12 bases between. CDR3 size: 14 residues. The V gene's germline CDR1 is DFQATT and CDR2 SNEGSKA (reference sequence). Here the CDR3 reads CSAIPLADTGELFF. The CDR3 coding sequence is TGCAGTGCTATTCCACTAGCAGACACCGGGGAGCTGTTTTTT.

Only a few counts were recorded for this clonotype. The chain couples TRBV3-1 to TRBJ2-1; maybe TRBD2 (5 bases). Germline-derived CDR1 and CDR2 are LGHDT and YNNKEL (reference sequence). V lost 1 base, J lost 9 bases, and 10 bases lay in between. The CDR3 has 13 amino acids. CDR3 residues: CASSQATSTEQFF. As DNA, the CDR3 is TGTGCCAGCAGCCAAGCTACTAGTACTGAGCAGTTCTTC.

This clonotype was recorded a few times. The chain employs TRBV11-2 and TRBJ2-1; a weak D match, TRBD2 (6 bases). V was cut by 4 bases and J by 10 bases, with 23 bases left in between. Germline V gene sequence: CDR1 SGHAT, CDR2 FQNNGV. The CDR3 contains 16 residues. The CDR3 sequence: CASSYLGGGNGWEQFF. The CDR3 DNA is TGTGCCAGCAGCTACCTTGGTGGGGGGAACGGATGGGAGCAGTTCTTC.

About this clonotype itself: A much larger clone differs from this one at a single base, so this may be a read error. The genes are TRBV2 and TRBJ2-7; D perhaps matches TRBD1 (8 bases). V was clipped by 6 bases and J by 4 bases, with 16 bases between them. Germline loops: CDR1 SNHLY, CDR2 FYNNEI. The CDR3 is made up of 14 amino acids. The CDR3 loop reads CASSSDREGYEQYF. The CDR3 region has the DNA TGTGCCAGCAGCTCGGACAGGGAGGGATACGAGCAGTACTTC.

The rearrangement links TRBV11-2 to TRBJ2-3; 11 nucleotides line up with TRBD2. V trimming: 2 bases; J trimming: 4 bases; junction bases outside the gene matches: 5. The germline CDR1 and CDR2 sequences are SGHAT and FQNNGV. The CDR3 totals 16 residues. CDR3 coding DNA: TGTGCCAGCAGCTTAAGCACTAGCGGGAGAGCAGATACGCAGTATTTT. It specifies CASSLSTSGRADTQYF. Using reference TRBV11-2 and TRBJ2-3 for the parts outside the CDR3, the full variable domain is EAGVAQSPRYKIIEKRQSVAFWCNPISGHATLYWYQQILGQGPKLLIQFQNNGVVDDSQLPKDRFSAERLKGVDSTLKIQPAKLEDSAVYLCASSLSTSGRADTQYFGPGTRLTVL.

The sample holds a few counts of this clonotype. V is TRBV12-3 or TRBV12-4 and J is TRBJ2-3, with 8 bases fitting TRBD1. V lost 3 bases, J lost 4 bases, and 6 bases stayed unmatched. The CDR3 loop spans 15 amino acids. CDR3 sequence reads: CASSFLGTGADTQYF. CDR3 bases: TGTGCCAGCAGTTTCTTAGGGACAGGAGCAGATACGCAGTATTTT.

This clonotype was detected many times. The CDR3 protein is CASSGWGAYEQYF. The DNA of the CDR3 is TGTGCCAGCAGTGGGTGGGGGGCGTACGAGCAGTACTTC. The V call is TRBV2, the J call TRBJ2-7; possibly TRBD1 or TRBD2 for D (6 bases each). Trimming cost V 4 bases and J 4 bases, with 11 bases left between them. The CDR3 runs 13 residues. The germline V gene has CDR1 SNHLY and CDR2 FYNNEI.